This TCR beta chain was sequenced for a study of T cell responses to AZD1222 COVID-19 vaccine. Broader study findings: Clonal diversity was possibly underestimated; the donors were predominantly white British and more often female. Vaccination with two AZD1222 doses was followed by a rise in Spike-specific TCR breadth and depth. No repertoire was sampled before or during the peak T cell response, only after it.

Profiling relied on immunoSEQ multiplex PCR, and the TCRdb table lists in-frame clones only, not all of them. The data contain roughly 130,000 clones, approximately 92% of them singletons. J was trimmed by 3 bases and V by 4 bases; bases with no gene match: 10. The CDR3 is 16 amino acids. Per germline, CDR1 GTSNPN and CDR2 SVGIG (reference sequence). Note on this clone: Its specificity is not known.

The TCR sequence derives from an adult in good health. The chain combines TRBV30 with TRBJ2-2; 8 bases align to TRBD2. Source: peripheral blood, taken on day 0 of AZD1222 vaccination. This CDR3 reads CAWTSHRGGDTGELFF. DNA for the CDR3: TGTGCCTGGACCTCTCATCGGGGGGGAGACACCGGGGAGCTGTTTTTT.